This TCR beta chain is drawn from a study of blood T cell repertoires in COVID-19. Study-level background: Acute-phase and convalescent COVID-19 samples originated in the United States, Italy and Spain. T cells, B-cell-depleted T cells, or PBMCs provided the cDNA or gDNA that served as material.

The CDR3 totals 16 residues. Germline CDR1 reads MNHEY; CDR2 reads SVGAGI. After removal of 0 bases from V and 4 bases from J, the junction contained 6 bases not matched to a gene. As originally analysed: Reference gene primer amplification gave nucleated cell count estimates. Clones were read by immunoSEQ multiplex PCR, and TCRdb kept only the in-frame ones, dropping some. The V and J calls and clone size were taken over from that table, and D and trimming were inferred from the DNA. This table has 20,000 to 25,000 clones, over 70% appearing once. This clonotype was obtained from a man aged 55 to 70 with active COVID-19. The chain links TRBV6-5 to TRBJ2-1; 7 bases are shared with TRBD2. The sample comprised peripheral blood. The CDR3 DNA reads as TGTGCCAGCAGTTACTCCGGCGGGAGAGTTTACAATGAGCAGTTCTTC. This gives the protein CASSYSGGRVYNEQFF.